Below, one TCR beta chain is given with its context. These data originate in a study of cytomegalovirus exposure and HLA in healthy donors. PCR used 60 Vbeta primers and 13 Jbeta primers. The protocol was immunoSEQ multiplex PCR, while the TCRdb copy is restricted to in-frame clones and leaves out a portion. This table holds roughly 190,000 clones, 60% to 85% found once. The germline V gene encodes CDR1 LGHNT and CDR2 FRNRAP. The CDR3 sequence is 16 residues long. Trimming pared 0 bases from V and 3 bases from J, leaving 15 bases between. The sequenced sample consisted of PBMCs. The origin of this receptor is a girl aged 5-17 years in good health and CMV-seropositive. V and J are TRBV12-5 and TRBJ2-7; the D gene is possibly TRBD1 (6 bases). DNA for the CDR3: TGTGCTAGTGGTTTGGTCGCAGGGGTCTATAACTACGAGCAGTACTTC. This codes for CASGLVAGVYNYEQYF.